Listed below are T cell receptor beta chains from one sample, sequenced in a study of CD8+ T cells in alopecia areata. Repertoires were generated with immunoSEQ multiplex PCR, while TCRdb's copy carries only in-frame clones and drops some. The sample shows about 180,000 clones, 63% of them seen only once. The sequenced sample was CD4+ T cells sorted from blood, obtained at week 0. These TCRs come from a human donor with alopecia areata. CDR3s include the opening cysteine and the closing phenylalanine or tryptophan. D genes are given only for firm matches. Clone size is given for some rows only: seen once, a few or many times, or a class if the clone is expanded.

>TRBJ1-1|NA|NA|TRBV7-9
TGCGCCTCGAGGTGGTTGAACACTGAAGCTTTCTTT
CASRWLNTEAFF
>TRBJ1-6|NA|NA|TRBV25-1
TGTGCCAGCAGTGAAGTGGGGGGGTGGGGCTCCCTCCACTTT
CASSEVGGWGSLHF
>TRBJ1-6|once|NA|TRBV30
TGTGCCTGGACCTTAGGTGGGAATCTTTCACCCCTCCACTTT
CAWTLGGNLSPLHF
>TRBJ1-1|NA|NA|TRBV29-1
TGCAGCGCCGACAGGAACACTGAAGCTTTCTTT
CSADRNTEAFF
>TRBJ1-4|NA|TRBD1|TRBV29-1
TGCAGCGTTGTAAAGGGGACAGGGTCGTCTGTTAATGAAAAACTGTTTTTT
CSVVKGTGSSVNEKLFF
>TRBJ2-1|NA|TRBD2|TRBV4-3
TGCGCCAGCAGCCCCGGAGTAGCGGGGGGGCCGGGCTCCTACAATGAGCAGTTCTTC
CASSPGVAGGPGSYNEQFF
>TRBJ1-4|NA|TRBD1|TRBV2
TGTGCCAGCAGCGAACAGGGGGCAGTTGAAAAACTGTTTTTT
CASSEQGAVEKLFF
>TRBJ1-2|few|NA|TRBV29-1
TGCAGCGTTCTCTCAGGGGTATACGGCTACACCTTC
CSVLSGVYGYTF
>TRBJ2-5|once|NA|TRBV5-6
TGTGCCAGCATAGGAGGGTCGGTCCAAGAGACCCAGTACTTC
CASIGGSVQETQYF
>TRBJ1-1|NA|NA|TRBV30
TGTGCCTGGTTGGGAAACCTTCGAGAGAACACTGAAGCTTTCTTT
CAWLGNLRENTEAFF
>TRBJ2-7|NA|TRBD1|TRBV29-1
TGCAGCGTTGGGCACAGGGGCACTTCCTACGAGCAGTACTTC
CSVGHRGTSYEQYF
>TRBJ1-1|NA|NA|TRBV29-1
TGCAGCGGTACCGGACAGACGAACACTGAAGCTTTCTTT
CSGTGQTNTEAFF
>TRBJ1-6|NA|NA|TRBV30
TGTGCCTGGAGTGTACCTGGAAGTTTGACTGGCTCACCCCTCCACTTT
CAWSVPGSLTGSPLHF
>TRBJ2-1|NA|TRBD2|TRBV5-1
TGCGCCAGCAGCCCGCATTCTAGCGGGGGCCGCTACAATGAGCAGTTCTTC
CASSPHSSGGRYNEQFF
>TRBJ2-7|NA|NA|TRBV5-6
TGTGCCAGCAGCCCACGGACAGCTCCCTACGAGCAGTACTTC
CASSPRTAPYEQYF
>TRBJ2-4|NA|NA|TRBV15
TGTGCCACCAGCAGAAGCAGGGGTTTGGGTGCCAAAAACATTCAGTACTTC
CATSRSRGLGAKNIQYF
>TRBJ2-5|NA|NA|TRBV7-6
TGTGCCAGCAGCTTACAGGAGACCCAGTACTTC
CASSLQETQYF
>TRBJ1-1|NA|NA|TRBV9
TGTGCCAGCAGCGAGGTCGGGGACACTGAAGCTTTCTTT
CASSEVGDTEAFF
>TRBJ2-3|NA|NA|TRBV29-1
TGCAGCGTTGCGGGGCAGAGCACAGATACGCAGTATTTT
CSVAGQSTDTQYF
>TRBJ1-1|NA|NA|TRBV21-1
TGTGCCAGCAGCAGGGAGGCGCTAATGAACACTGAAGCTTTCTTT
CASSREALMNTEAFF
>TRBJ1-1|NA|NA|TRBV30
TGTGCCTGGAGTGCACAGGAGAACACTGAAGCTTTCTTT
CAWSAQENTEAFF
>TRBJ1-1|NA|NA|TRBV20-1
TGCAGTGCTATGGCCGAAGAAGCTTTCTTT
CSAMAEEAFF
>TRBJ1-5|NA|NA|TRBV28
TGTGCCAGCAGTTTATTGGTCCTGGATAGCAATCAGCCCCAGCATTTT
CASSLLVLDSNQPQHF
>TRBJ2-1|NA|NA|TRBV4-3
TGCGCCAGCAGCCAATCCGTACTTCTGAGCTCCTACAATGAGCAGTTCTTC
CASSQSVLLSSYNEQFF
>TRBJ2-1|NA|NA|TRBV18
TGTGCCAGCTCGCCTGACACACGCTACAATGAGCAGTTCTTC
CASSPDTRYNEQFF
>TRBJ1-1|NA|NA|TRBV13
TGTGCCAGCAGCTTTCCAGGGTTCACTGAAGCTTTCTTT
CASSFPGFTEAFF
>TRBJ1-2|NA|NA|TRBV2
TGTGCCAGCAGGGCGGGACCCGACTATGGCTACACCTTC
CASRAGPDYGYTF
>TRBJ2-1|NA|NA|TRBV12-5
TGTGCTAGTGGTTTGGGTGGCTCCTACAATGAGCAGTTCTTC
CASGLGGSYNEQFF
>TRBJ2-3|few|NA|TRBV30
TGTGCCTGGAGTGTATATGGCGGGGTTACAGATACGCAGTATTTT
CAWSVYGGVTDTQYF
>TRBJ1-2|NA|NA|TRBV25-1
TGTGCCAGCGGGTCAAAAAGCTATGGCTACACCTTC
CASGSKSYGYTF
>TRBJ1-1|NA|NA|TRBV4-3
TGCGCCAGCAGTGTGACCGAGAACACTGAAGCTTTCTTT
CASSVTENTEAFF
>TRBJ1-4|few|NA|TRBV29-1
TGCAGCGTCAGGGGAGATCGCAATGAAAAACTGTTTTTT
CSVRGDRNEKLFF
>TRBJ2-3|NA|NA|TRBV9
TGTGCCAGCAGCGTAGGGCGGGGCAGCACAGATACGCAGTATTTT
CASSVGRGSTDTQYF
>TRBJ2-7|NA|NA|TRBV18
TGTGCCAGCTCACCATTCCAGGACTCCTACGAGCAGTACTTC
CASSPFQDSYEQYF
>TRBJ1-2|NA|TRBD1|TRBV4-1
TGCGCCAGCAGCCAAGTGGACAGGGAGAACTATGGCTACACCTTC
CASSQVDRENYGYTF
>TRBJ2-3|NA|NA|TRBV4-3
TGCGCCAGCAGCCAAGGGAGGGCAGATACGCAGTATTTT
CASSQGRADTQYF
>TRBJ2-3|NA|NA|TRBV5-6
TGTGCCAGCAGCTTGTACGGAGATACGCAGTATTTT
CASSLYGDTQYF
>TRBJ1-5|few|NA|TRBV9
TGTGCCAGCAGCCTATATAGCAATCAGCCCCAGCATTTT
CASSLYSNQPQHF
>TRBJ2-7|NA|NA|TRBV15
TGTGCCACCAGCAGAGGGGTAGATCTGGGCGAGCAGTACTTC
CATSRGVDLGEQYF
>TRBJ2-1|NA|NA|TRBV29-1
TGCAGCGTTGAAGATCGGGGGTATGAGCAGTTCTTC
CSVEDRGYEQFF
>TRBJ1-2|few|TRBD1|TRBV29-1
TGCAGCGTTGCAGGACAGGGAAATAACTATGGCTACACCTTC
CSVAGQGNNYGYTF
>TRBJ1-2|NA|TRBD1|TRBV27
TGTGCCAGCAGTTTATCGTGGGACAGTCCTAGCTATGGCTACACCTTC
CASSLSWDSPSYGYTF
>TRBJ2-3|NA|TRBD2|TRBV5-1
TGCGCCAGCAGCTCCACCGGGACTAGCGGGGAGATGCTCAGAGATACGCAGTATTTT
CASSSTGTSGEMLRDTQYF
>TRBJ2-2|NA|NA|TRBV30
TGTGCCTGGAGTGTGTCGGCCGACCGAGAGCTGTTTTTT
CAWSVSADRELFF
>TRBJ2-7|few|TRBD1|TRBV18
TGTGCCAGCTCACCACCAGACAGGGGTCTTGGCGAGCAGTACTTC
CASSPPDRGLGEQYF
>TRBJ1-6|NA|NA|TRBV2
TGTGCCAGCAGTGAATGGCAGGCAAATTCACCCCTCCACTTT
CASSEWQANSPLHF
>TRBJ2-5|few|NA|TRBV29-1
TGCAGCGTAAATACAGGGTTAGGGCAAGAGACCCAGTACTTC
CSVNTGLGQETQYF
>TRBJ1-5|NA|NA|TRBV4-3
TGCGCCAGCAGCCCATATACTCAGGGTCAGCCCCAGCATTTT
CASSPYTQGQPQHF
>TRBJ1-1|few|NA|TRBV29-1
TGCAGCGTTCGGCTGTCGGTCACTGAAGCTTTCTTT
CSVRLSVTEAFF
>TRBJ1-1|few|NA|TRBV6-1
TGTGCCAGCAGCCGGGACACTGAAGCTTTCTTT
CASSRDTEAFF